These 14 T cell receptor beta chains came from one sample sequenced in a study of blood T cell repertoires in COVID-19. Using immunoSEQ multiplex PCR, the repertoire was profiled, and TCRdb retains in-frame clones only, with some absent. This repertoire shows fewer than 500,000 clones, about nine tenths found once; its top ten account for 1.4% to 1.5%. Sequences were obtained from peripheral blood. The source of these receptors is a woman aged 25 to 39 with active or convalescent COVID-19.

The J gene is TRBJ2-3, the V gene TRBV6-2 or TRBV6-3; D uncertain. V was trimmed by 4 bases and J by 1 base, leaving 3 bases between them. CDR1 is MNHEY, CDR2 SVGEGT, per germline. This CDR3 region has 12 residues. CDR3 sequence reads: CASSSGTDTQYF. CDR3 coding DNA: TGTGCCAGCAGTTCCGGCACAGATACGCAGTATTTT.

The V call is TRBV11-2, the J call TRBJ2-5; D may be TRBD1 (6 bases). The V gene lost 3 bases and the J gene lost 5 bases, with 10 bases spanning the gap. This CDR3 region has 13 residues. Germline V gene data show CDR1 as SGHAT and CDR2 as FQNNGV. The CDR3 DNA follows: TGTGCCAGCAGCTTCCAGGGGTGGGAGACCCAGTACTTC. This codes for CASSFQGWETQYF.

The chain recombines TRBV27 with TRBJ1-4; D possibly corresponds to TRBD1 (5 bases). The CDR3 totals 16 residues. V was clipped by 6 bases and J by 0 bases, with 14 bases between them. Germline V CDR1 and CDR2: MNHEY, SMNVEV (reference sequence). CDR3 protein: CASSAGVEATNEKLFF. The CDR3 region has the DNA TGTGCCAGCAGCGCGGGGGTGGAGGCAACTAATGAAAAACTGTTTTTT. The full variable domain, completed using reference TRBV27 and TRBJ1-4, is EAQVTQNPRYLITVTGKKLTVTCSQNMNHEYMSWYRQDPGLGLRQIYYSMNVEVTDKGDVPEGYKVSRKEKRNFPLILESPSPNQTSLYFCASSAGVEATNEKLFFGSGTQLSVL.

The chain joins TRBV5-4 to TRBJ2-3, with 11 bases aligning to TRBD2. Unmatched junction bases numbered 2, after V lost 1 base and J lost 4 bases. CDR1 and CDR2 (germline): SGHNT, YYREEE (reference sequence). CDR3 length: 15 amino acids. CDR3 sequence: CASSLLAGGSDTQYF. CDR3 nucleotide sequence: TGTGCCAGCAGCTTGCTAGCGGGAGGATCAGATACGCAGTATTTT.

V and J are TRBV27 and TRBJ2-5, with TRBD1 as a possible D gene (5 bases). There are 13 residues in the CDR3. V dropped 3 bases and J dropped 3 bases, with 8 bases sitting between them. Germline CDR1 is MNHEY and CDR2 is SMNVEV (reference sequence). The chain's CDR3 is CASSFIGEETQYF. In DNA, the CDR3 is TGTGCCAGCAGTTTTATAGGGGAAGAGACCCAGTACTTC.

The chain employs TRBV5-1 and TRBJ2-2; a possible D gene is TRBD2 (6 bases). V gave up 7 bases and J gave up 0 bases, with 13 bases separating them. CDR1 and CDR2 from the germline V gene are SGHRS and YFSETQ. This CDR3 has 15 amino acids. This chain's CDR3 is CASSSGGTNTGELFF. The CDR3 DNA follows: TGCGCCAGCTCAAGTGGGGGGACGAACACCGGGGAGCTGTTTTTT.

The chain joins TRBV19 to TRBJ1-2, with 7 bases matching TRBD1. The CDR3 totals 14 residues. J lost 10 bases, V lost 7 bases, and 15 bases had no gene match. CDR1 and CDR2 (germline): LNHDA, SQIVND (reference sequence). Here the CDR3 DNA reads TGTGCCAGTACCCACCCGGACAGGCCATGGGTCTACACCTTC. Amino acids: CASTHPDRPWVYTF.

The chain employs TRBV10-3 and TRBJ1-6; a weak D match, TRBD1 (5 bases). Germline CDR1 reads ENHRY; CDR2 reads SYGVKD. V lost 6 bases, J lost 0 bases, and 12 bases lay in between. The CDR3 totals 16 residues. The CDR3 spells CAIRSRGGSYNSPLHF. The CDR3 region has the DNA TGTGCCATCAGGAGCCGCGGGGGCTCCTATAATTCACCCCTCCACTTT.

V and J are TRBV24-1 and TRBJ2-7; 11 nucleotides align to TRBD2. The V and J ends lost 10 bases and 2 bases, in that order; junction bases with no gene match: 15. This CDR3 has 17 amino acids. Germline CDR1 is KGHDR and CDR2 is SFDVKD. The CDR3 sequence is CATKGLAGSSPTYEQYF. For the CDR3, the DNA is TGTGCCACAAAAGGACTAGCGGGTTCGTCCCCGACCTACGAGCAGTACTTC.

V and J are TRBV4-2 and TRBJ2-7, with TRBD2 as a possible D gene (5 bases). Trimming took 1 base from V and 5 from J, leaving 9 bases between them. This CDR3 spans 13 amino acids. Germline CDR1 reads LGHNA; CDR2 reads YNFKEQ. The CDR3 protein is CASSQGRGNEQYF. The CDR3 coding sequence is TGTGCCAGCAGCCAAGGCCGAGGGAACGAGCAGTACTTC.

The chain recombines TRBV19 with TRBJ2-5; D might be TRBD1 (6 bases). The CDR3 loop spans 15 amino acids. V was pared by 0 bases and J by 4 bases, with 12 bases between. CDR1 LNHDA and CDR2 SQIVND come from the germline V gene (reference sequence). The DNA for the CDR3 is TGTGCCAGTAGTATAGATAGTCCAGGGGTAGAGACCCAGTACTTC. This codes for CASSIDSPGVETQYF.

The chain carries TRBV10-3 and TRBJ2-5; 7 bases map to TRBD1. Germline CDR1 ENHRY, CDR2 SYGVKD. The CDR3 is made up of 15 amino acids. J lost 5 bases, V lost 6 bases, and 12 bases had no gene match. The CDR3 loop is CAISDPDRVGETQYF. In DNA, the CDR3 is TGTGCCATCAGCGACCCAGACAGGGTAGGGGAGACCCAGTACTTC.

The gene calls are TRBV19 and TRBJ2-7, with 9 nucleotides matching TRBD1. Germline CDR1 reads LNHDA; CDR2 reads SQIVND (reference sequence). The CDR3 contains 16 residues. The J segment lost 4 bases and the V segment lost 2 bases, leaving 9 bases of the junction unmatched. For the CDR3, the DNA is TGTGCCAGTAGTATAACGACAGGGGGTTCCCCTTACGAGCAGTACTTC. Its protein product is CASSITTGGSPYEQYF.

The chain recombines TRBV11-2 with TRBJ2-1; D is ambiguous. CDR1 and CDR2 (germline): SGHAT, FQNNGV. Trimming stripped 5 bases from V and 0 bases from J, with 11 bases between. CDR3 length equals 15 residues. Here the CDR3 DNA reads TGTGCCAGCAGCGCCAGCGAGAGCTCCTACAATGAGCAGTTCTTC. This sequence encodes CASSASESSYNEQFF.